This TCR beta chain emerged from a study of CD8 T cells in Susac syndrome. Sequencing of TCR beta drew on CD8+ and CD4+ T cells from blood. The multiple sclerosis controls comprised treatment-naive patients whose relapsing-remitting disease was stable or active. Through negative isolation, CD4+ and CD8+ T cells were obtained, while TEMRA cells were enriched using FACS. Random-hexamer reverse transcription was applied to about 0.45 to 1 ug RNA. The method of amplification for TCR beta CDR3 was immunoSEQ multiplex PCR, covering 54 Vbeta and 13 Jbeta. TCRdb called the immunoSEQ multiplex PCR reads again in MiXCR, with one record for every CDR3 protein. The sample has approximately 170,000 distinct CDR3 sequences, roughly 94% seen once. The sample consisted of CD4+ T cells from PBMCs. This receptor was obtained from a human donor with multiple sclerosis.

CDR3 in DNA: TGTGCCAGCAGCTTAGTAATCGGGTTCGCAGGAGGCTACACCTTC. This codes for CASSLVIGFAGGYTF. The chain is built from TRBV7-6 and TRBJ1-2; D ambiguous. V was trimmed by 1 base and J by 8 bases, leaving 17 bases between them. The germline CDR1 and CDR2 sequences are SGHVS and FNYEAQ. CDR3 size: 15 residues.